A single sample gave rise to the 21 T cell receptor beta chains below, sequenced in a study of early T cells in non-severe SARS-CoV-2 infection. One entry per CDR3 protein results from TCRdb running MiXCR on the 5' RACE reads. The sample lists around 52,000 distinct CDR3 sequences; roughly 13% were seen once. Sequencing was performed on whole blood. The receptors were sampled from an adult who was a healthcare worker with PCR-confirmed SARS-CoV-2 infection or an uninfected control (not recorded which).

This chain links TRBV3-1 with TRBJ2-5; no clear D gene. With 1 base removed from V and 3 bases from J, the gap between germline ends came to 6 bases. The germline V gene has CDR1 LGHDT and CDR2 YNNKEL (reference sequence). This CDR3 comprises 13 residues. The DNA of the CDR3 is TGTGCCAGCAGCCAAGTAATTAAAGAGACCCAGTACTTC. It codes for CASSQVIKETQYF.

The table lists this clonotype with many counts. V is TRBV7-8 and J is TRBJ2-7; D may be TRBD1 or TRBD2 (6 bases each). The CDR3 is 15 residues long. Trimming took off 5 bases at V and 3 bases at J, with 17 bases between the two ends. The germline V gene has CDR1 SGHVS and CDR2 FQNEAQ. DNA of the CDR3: TGTGCCAGCAGCGAAATCGGGGGCGACCTCTACGAGCAGTACTTC. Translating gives CASSEIGGDLYEQYF. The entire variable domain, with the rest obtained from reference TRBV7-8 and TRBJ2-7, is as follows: GAGVSQSPRYKVAKRGQDVALRCDPISGHVSLFWYQQALGQGPEFLTYFQNEAQLDKSGLPSDRFFAERPEGSVSTLKIQRTQQEDSAVYLCASSEIGGDLYEQYFGPGTRLTVT.

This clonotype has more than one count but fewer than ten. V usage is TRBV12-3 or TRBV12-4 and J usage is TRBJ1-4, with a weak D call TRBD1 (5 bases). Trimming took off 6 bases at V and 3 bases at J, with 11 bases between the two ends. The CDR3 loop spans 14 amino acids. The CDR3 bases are TGTGCCAGCAGCCGTACAGGCCCTAATGAAAAACTGTTTTTT. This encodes CASSRTGPNEKLFF.

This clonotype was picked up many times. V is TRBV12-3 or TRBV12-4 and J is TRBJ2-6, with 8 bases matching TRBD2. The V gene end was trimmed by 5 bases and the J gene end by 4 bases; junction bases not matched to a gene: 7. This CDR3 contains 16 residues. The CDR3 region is CASSHGGATGANVLTF. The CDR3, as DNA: TGTGCCAGCAGTCACGGGGGGGCTACGGGGGCCAACGTCCTGACTTTC.

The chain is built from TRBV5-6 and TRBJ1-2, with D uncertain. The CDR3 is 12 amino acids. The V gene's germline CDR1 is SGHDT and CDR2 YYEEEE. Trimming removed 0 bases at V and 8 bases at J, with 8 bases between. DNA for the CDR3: TGTGCCAGCAGCTTGGACGGAAACGGCTACACCTTC. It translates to CASSLDGNGYTF.

The CDR3 is CASSQPDRVKTDTQYF. The DNA for the CDR3 is TGCGCCAGCAGCCAACCGGACAGGGTAAAGACAGATACGCAGTATTTT. V usage is TRBV4-1 and J usage is TRBJ2-3; 8 bases fit TRBD1. Germline-derived CDR1 and CDR2 are MGHRA and YSYEKL. CDR3 size: 16 residues. After removal of 2 bases from V and 3 bases from J, the junction contained 7 bases not matched to a gene.

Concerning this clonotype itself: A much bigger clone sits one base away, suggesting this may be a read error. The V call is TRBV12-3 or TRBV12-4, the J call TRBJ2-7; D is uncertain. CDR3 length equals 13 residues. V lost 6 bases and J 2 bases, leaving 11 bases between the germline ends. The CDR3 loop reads CASSSDGAYEQYF. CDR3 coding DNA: TGTGCCAGCAGCTCCGACGGAGCCTACGAGCAGTACTTC.

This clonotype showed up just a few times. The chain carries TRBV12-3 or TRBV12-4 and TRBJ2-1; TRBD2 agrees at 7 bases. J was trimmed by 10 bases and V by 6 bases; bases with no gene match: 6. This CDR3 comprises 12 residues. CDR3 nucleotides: TGTGCCAGCAGCCCCCCACTAGCGGAGCAGTTCTTC. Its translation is CASSPPLAEQFF.

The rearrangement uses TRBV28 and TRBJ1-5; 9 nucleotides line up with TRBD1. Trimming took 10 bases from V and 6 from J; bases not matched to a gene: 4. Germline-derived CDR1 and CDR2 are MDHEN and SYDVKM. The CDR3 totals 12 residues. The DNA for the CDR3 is TGTGCCATACAGGGGGCAGGTCAGCCCCAGCATTTT. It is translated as CAIQGAGQPQHF.

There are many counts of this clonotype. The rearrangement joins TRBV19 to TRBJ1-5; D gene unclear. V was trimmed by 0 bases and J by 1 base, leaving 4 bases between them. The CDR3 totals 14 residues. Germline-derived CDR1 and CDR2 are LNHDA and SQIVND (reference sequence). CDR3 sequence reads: CASSIDESNQPQHF. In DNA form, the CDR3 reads TGTGCCAGTAGTATAGATGAGAGCAATCAGCCCCAGCATTTT. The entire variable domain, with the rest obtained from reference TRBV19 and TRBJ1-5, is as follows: DGGITQSPKYLFRKEGQNVTLSCEQNLNHDAMYWYRQDPGQGLRLIYYSQIVNDFQKGDIAEGYSVSREKKESFPLTVTSAQKNPTAFYLCASSIDESNQPQHFGDGTRLSIL.

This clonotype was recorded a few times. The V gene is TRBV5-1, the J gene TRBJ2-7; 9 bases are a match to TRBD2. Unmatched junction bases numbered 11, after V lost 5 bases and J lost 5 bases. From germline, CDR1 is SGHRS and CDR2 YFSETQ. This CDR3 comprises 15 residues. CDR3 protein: CASSLVAGDRDEQYF. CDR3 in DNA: TGCGCCAGCAGTTTAGTAGCGGGGGACCGGGACGAGCAGTACTTC. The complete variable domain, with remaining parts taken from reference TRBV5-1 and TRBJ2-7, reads KAGVTQTPRYLIKTRGQQVTLSCSPISGHRSVSWYQQTPGQGLQFLFEYFSETQRNKGNFPGRFSGRQFSNSRSEMNVSTLELGDSALYLCASSLVAGDRDEQYFGPGTRLTVT.

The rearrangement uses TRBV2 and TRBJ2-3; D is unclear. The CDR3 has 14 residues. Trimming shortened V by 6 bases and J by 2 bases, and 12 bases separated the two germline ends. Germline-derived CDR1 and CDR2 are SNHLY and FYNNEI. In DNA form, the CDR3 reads TGTGCCAGCAGCCTTTCTCGATACACAGATACGCAGTATTTT. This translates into CASSLSRYTDTQYF.

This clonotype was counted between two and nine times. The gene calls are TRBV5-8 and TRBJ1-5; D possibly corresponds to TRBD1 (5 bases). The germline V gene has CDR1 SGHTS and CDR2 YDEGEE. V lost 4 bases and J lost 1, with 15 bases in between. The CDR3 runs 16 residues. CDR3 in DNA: TGTGCCAGCAGCCGGGGCGGCACAGTAAGCAATCAGCCCCAGCATTTT. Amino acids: CASSRGGTVSNQPQHF. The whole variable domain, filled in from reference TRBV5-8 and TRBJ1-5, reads EAGVTQSPTHLIKTRGQQATLRCSPISGHTSVYWYQQALGLGLQFLLWYDEGEERNRGNFPPRFSGRQFPNYSSELNVNALELEDSALYLCASSRGGTVSNQPQHFGDGTRLSIL.

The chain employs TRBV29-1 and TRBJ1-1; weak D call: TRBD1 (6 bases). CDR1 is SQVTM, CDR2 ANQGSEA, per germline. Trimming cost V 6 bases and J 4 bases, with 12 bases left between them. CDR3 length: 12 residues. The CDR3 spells CSVGGPGTEAFF. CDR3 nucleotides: TGCAGCGTGGGGGGGCCGGGCACTGAAGCTTTCTTT.

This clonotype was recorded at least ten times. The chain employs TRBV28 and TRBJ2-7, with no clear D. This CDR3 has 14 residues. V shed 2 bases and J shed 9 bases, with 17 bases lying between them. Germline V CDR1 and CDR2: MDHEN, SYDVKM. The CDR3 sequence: CASSLGDVLRRQYF. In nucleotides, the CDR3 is TGTGCCAGCAGTTTAGGAGACGTCCTACGTAGGCAGTACTTC. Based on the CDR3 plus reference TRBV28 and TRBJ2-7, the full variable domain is DVKVTQSSRYLVKRTGEKVFLECVQDMDHENMFWYRQDPGLGLRLIYFSYDVKMKEKGDIPEGYSVSREKKERFSLILESASTNQTSMYLCASSLGDVLRRQYFGPGTRLTVT.

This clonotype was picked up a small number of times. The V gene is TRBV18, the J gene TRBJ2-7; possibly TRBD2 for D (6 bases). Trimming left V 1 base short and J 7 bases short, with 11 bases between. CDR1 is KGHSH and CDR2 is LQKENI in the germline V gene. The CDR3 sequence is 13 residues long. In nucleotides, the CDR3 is TGTGCCAGCTCACCACGGGAGGCTACGGAGCAGTACTTC. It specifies CASSPREATEQYF.

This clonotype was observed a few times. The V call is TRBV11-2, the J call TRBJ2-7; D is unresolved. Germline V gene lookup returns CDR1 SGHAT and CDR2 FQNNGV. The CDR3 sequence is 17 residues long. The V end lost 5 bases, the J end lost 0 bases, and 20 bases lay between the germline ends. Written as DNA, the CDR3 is TGTGCCAGCAGCCCGAGCCGTCAAACCCTCCCCTCCTACGAGCAGTACTTC. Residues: CASSPSRQTLPSYEQYF.

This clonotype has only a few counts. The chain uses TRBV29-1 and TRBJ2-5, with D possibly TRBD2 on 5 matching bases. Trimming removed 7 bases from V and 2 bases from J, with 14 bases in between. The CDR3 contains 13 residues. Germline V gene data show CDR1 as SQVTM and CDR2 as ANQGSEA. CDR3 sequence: CSAATGFQETQYF. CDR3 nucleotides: TGCAGCGCCGCGACGGGGTTTCAAGAGACCCAGTACTTC.

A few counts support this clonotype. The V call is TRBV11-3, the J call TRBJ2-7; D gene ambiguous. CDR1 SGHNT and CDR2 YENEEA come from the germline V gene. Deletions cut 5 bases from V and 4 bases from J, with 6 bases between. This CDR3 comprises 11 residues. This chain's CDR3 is CASSVLYEQYF. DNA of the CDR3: TGTGCCAGCAGCGTCCTATACGAGCAGTACTTC.

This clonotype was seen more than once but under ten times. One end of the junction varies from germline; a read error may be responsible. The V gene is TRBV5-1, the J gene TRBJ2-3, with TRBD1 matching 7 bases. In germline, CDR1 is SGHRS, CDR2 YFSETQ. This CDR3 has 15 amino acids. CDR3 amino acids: CVSSLGGTATDTQYF. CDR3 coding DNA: TGCGTCAGCAGCTTAGGGGGCACTGCCACAGATACGCAGTATTTT.

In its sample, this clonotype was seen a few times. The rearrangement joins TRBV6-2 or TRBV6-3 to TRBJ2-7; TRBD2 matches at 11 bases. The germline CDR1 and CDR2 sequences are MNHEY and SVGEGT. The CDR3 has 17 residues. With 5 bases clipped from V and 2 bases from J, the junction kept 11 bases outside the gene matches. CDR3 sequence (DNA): TGTGCCAGCAGTCGTTCTAGCGGGAGGAATCTCCCCTACGAGCAGTACTTC. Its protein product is CASSRSSGRNLPYEQYF.